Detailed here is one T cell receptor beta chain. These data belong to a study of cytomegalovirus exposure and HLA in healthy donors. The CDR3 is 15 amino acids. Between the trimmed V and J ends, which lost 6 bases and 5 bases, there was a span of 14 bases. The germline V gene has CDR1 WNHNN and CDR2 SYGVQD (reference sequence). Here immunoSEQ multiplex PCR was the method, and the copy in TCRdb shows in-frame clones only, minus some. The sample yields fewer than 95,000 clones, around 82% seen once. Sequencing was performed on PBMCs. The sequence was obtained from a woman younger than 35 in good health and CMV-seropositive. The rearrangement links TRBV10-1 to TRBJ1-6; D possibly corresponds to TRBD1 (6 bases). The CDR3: CASSFWGPHNSPLHF. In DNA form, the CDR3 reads TGCGCCAGCAGCTTCTGGGGGCCGCATAATTCACCCCTCCACTTT.